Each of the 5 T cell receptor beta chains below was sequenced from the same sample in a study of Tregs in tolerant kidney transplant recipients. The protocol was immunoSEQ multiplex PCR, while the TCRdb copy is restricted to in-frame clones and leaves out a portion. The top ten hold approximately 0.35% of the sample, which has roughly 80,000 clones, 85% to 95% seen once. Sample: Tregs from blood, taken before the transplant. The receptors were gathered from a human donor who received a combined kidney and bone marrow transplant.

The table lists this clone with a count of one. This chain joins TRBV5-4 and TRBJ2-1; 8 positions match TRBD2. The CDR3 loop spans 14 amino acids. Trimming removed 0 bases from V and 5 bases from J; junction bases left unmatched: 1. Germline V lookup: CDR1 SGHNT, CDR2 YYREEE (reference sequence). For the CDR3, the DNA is TGTGCCAGCAGCTTGGAACTAGCGGACAATGAGCAGTTCTTC. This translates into CASSLELADNEQFF.

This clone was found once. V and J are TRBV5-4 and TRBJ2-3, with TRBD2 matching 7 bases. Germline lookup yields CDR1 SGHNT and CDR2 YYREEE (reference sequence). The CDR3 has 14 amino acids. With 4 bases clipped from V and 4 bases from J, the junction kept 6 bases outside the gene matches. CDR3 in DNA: TGTGCCAGCAGCAGCGGGGTTACGGCAGATACGCAGTATTTT. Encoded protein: CASSSGVTADTQYF. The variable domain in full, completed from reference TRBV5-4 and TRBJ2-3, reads ETGVTQSPTHLIKTRGQQVTLRCSSQSGHNTVSWYQQALGQGPQFIFQYYREEENGRGNFPPRFSGLQFPNYSSELNVNALELDDSALYLCASSSGVTADTQYFGPGTRLTVL.

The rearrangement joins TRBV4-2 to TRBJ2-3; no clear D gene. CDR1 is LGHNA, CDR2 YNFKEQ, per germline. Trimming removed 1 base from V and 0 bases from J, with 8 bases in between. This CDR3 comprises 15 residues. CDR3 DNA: TGTGCCAGCAGCCAAGGCCTATATAGCACAGATACGCAGTATTTT. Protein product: CASSQGLYSTDTQYF.

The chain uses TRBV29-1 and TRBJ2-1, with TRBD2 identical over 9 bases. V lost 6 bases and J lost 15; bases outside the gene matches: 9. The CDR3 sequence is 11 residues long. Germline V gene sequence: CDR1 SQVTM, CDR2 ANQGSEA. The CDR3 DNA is TGCAGCGTAGACCTTGCGGGAGGGCCGTTCTTC. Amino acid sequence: CSVDLAGGPFF.

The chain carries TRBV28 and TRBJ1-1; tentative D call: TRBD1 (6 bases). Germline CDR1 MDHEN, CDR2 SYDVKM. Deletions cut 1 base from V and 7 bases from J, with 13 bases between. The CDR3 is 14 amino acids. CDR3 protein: CASSLYQGPIEAFF. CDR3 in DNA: TGTGCCAGCAGTTTATACCAGGGGCCTATTGAAGCTTTCTTT.